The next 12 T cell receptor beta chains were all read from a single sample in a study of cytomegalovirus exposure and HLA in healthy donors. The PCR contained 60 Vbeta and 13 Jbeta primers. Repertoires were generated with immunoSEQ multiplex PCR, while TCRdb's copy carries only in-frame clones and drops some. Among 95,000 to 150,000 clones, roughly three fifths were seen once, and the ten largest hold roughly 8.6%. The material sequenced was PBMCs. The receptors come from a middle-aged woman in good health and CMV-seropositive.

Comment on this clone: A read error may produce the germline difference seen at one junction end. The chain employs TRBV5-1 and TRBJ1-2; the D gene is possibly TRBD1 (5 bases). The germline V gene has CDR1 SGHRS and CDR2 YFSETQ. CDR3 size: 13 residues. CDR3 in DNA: TGCGCCAGCAGCTTGGAGCAGGGCGCGAGCTACCCCTTC. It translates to CASSLEQGASYPF.

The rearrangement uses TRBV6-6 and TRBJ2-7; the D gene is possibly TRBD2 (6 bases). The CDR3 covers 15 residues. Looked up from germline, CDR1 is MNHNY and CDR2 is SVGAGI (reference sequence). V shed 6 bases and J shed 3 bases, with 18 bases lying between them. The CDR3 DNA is TGTGCCAGCAGCCAGACCCTGCGGGGCAACTACGAGCAGTACTTC. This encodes CASSQTLRGNYEQYF.

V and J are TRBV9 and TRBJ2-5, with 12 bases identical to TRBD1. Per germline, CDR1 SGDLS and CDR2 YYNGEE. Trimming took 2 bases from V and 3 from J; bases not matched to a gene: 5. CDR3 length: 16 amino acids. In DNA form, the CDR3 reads TGTGCCAGCAGCGTTTCCGGGACAGGGGGCGAAGAGACCCAGTACTTC. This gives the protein CASSVSGTGGEETQYF. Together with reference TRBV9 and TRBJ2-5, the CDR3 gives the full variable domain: DSGVTQTPKHLITATGQRVTLRCSPRSGDLSVYWYQQSLDQGLQFLIQYYNGEERAKGNILERFSAQQFPDLHSELNLSSLELGDSALYFCASSVSGTGGEETQYFGPGTRLLVL.

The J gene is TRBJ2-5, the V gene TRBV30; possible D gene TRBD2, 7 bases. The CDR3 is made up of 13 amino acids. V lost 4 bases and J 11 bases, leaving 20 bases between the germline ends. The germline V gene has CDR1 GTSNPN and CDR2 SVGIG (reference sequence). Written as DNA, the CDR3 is TGTGCCTGGACCCGCTGGGGGGCGGGGGAGCAGTACTTC. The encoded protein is CAWTRWGAGEQYF.

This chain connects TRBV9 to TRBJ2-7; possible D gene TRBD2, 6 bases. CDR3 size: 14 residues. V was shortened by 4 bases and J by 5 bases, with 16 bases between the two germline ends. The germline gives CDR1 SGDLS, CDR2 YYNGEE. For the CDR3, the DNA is TGTGCCAGCAGCTCGCACCGGGGGACCGACGAGCAGTACTTC. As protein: CASSSHRGTDEQYF.

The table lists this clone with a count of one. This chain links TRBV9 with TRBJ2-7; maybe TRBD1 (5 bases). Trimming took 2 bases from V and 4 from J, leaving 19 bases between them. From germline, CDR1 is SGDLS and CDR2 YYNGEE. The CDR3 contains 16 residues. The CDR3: CASSVDIQALPYEQYF. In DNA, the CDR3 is TGTGCCAGCAGCGTTGATATACAGGCTTTACCGTACGAGCAGTACTTC. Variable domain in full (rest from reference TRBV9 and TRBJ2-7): DSGVTQTPKHLITATGQRVTLRCSPRSGDLSVYWYQQSLDQGLQFLIQYYNGEERAKGNILERFSAQQFPDLHSELNLSSLELGDSALYFCASSVDIQALPYEQYFGPGTRLTVT.

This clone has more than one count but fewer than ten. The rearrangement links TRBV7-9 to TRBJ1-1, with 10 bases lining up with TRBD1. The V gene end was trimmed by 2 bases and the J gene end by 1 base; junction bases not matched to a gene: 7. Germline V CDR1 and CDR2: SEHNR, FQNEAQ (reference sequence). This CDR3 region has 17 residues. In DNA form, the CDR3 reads TGTGCCAGCAGCTTAAGTGGGACAGGGGCCAGGAACACTGAAGCTTTCTTT. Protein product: CASSLSGTGARNTEAFF.

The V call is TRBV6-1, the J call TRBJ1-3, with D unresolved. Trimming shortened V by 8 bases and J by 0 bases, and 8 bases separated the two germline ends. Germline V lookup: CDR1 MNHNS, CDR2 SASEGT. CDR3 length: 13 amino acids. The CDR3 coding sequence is TGTGCCAGCTACAATGTCTCTGGAAACACCATATATTTT. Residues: CASYNVSGNTIYF.

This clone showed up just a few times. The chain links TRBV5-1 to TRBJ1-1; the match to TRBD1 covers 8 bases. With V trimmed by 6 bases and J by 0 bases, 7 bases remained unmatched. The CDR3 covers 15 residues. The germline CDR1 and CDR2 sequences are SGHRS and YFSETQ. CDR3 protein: CASKQGAAMNTEAFF. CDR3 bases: TGCGCCAGCAAGCAGGGGGCGGCGATGAACACTGAAGCTTTCTTT.

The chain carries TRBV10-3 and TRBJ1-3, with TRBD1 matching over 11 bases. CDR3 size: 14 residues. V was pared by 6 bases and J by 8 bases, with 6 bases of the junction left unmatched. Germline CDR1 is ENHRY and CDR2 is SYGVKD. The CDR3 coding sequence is TGTGCCATCAGGCCCGGGACAGGGGGTGACACCATATATTTT. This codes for CAIRPGTGGDTIYF.

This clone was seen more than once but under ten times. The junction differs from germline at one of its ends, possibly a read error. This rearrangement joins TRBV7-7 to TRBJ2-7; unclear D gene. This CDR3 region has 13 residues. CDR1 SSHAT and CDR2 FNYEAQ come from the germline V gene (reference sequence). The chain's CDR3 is CASSSGTGYEQYF. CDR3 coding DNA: TGTGCTAGCAGCTCTGGCACGGGCTACGAGCAGTACTTC.

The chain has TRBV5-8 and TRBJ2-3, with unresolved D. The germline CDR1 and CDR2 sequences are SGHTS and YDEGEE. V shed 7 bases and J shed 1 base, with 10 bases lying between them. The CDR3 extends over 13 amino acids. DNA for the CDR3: TGTGCCAGCTCACTTTTGGGCACAGATACGCAGTATTTT. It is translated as CASSLLGTDTQYF.